Sequencing of this TCR beta chain was carried out in a study of radiotherapy plus CTLA-4 blockade in lung cancer (dated by TCRdb to the late 2010s). The study in broad terms: Among the enrolled patients, about 19% had an objective response, and 25% to 35% reached disease control. Study-wide findings and limitations: The strongest predictors of response, as reported, were early dynamic changes in blood T cell clones along with a rise in serum interferon-beta after radiation. After treatment with radiotherapy and ipilimumab, TCR clones that originated in tumors expanded in peripheral blood.

Turning to this clone: It has no known antigen specificity. It has no much larger one-base neighbor in the sample; base qualities were not kept.

The study tested focal radiation therapy combined with CTLA-4 blockade (ipilimumab) in patients with chemo-refractory metastatic non-small-cell lung cancer. The library came from the immunoSEQ multiplex PCR assay. TCRdb carries this immuneACCESS record with in-frame sequences only. Its versions omit some clonotypes, under half of them owing to an unresolved V gene in the studies checked, with the rest unexplained. The sample includes some 120,000 clones, with about 80% observed a single time. The ten largest clones represent around 3% of the sample. Compared with germline, V lacks 0 bases and J lacks 5 bases; bases without a gene match: 6. CDR1 MNHNY and CDR2 SVGAGI are derived from the germline V gene (reference sequence). Spanning cysteine to phenylalanine, the CDR3 consists of 15 amino acids. The CDR3 DNA has 45 bases and is translated from base 1.

Sequencing used peripheral blood, obtained from a patient treated with radiotherapy plus ipilimumab. The TCR originated in a human donor with non-small cell lung cancer that progressed on radiotherapy plus ipilimumab. Some clones in this sample may be carry-over from other donors' samples. The chain uses TRBV6-6 and TRBJ2-7, and TRBD1 matches 8 of the central bases. For the CDR3, the sequence is CASSYSDRERDEQYF. The nucleotide sequence is given as TGTGCCAGCAGTTACTCGGACAGGGAACGGGACGAGCAGTACTTC.